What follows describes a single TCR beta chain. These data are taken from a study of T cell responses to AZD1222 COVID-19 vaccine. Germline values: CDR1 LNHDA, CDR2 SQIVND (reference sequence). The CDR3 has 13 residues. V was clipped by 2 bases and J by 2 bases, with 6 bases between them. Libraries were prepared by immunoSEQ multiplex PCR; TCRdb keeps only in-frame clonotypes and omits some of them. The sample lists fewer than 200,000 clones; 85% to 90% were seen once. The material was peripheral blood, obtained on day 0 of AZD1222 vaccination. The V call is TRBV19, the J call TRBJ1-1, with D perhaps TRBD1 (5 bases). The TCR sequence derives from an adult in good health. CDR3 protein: CASSIRGNTEAFF. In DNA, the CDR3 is TGTGCCAGTAGTATAAGGGGTAACACTGAAGCTTTCTTT.